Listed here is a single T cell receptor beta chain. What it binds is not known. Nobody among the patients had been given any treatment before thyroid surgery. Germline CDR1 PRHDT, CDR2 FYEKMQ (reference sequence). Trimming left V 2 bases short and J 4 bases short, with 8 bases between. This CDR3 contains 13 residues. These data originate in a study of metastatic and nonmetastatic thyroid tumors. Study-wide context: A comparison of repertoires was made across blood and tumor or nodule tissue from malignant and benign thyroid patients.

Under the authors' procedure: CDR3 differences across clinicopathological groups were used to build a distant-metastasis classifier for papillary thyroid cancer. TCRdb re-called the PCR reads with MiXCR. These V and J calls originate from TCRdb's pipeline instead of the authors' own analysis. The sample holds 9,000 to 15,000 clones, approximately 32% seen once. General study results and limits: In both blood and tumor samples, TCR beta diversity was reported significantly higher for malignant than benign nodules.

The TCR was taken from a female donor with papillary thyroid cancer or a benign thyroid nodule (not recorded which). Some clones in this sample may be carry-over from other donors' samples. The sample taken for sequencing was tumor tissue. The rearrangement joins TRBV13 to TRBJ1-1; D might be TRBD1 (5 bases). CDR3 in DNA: TGTGCCAGCAGCTTACCTGGGGGCACTGAAGCTTTCTTT. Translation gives CASSLPGGTEAFF.